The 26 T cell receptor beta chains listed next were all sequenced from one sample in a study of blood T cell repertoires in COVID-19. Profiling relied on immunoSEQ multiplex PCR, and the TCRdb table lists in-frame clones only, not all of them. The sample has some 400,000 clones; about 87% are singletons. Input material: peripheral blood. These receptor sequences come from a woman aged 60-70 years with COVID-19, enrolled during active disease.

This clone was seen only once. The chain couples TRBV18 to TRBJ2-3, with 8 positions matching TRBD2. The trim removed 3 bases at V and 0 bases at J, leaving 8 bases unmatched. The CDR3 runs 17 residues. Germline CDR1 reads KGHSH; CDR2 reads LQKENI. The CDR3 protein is CASSPQMSGGSTDTQYF. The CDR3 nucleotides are TGTGCCAGCTCACCCCAGATGAGCGGGGGAAGCACAGATACGCAGTATTTT.

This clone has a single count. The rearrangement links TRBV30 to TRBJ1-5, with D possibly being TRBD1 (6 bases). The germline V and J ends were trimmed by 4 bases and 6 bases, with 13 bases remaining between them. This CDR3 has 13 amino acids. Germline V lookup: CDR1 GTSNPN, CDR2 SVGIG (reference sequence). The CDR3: CAWNLGGSQPQHF. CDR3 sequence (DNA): TGTGCCTGGAACCTAGGGGGTTCTCAGCCCCAGCATTTT.

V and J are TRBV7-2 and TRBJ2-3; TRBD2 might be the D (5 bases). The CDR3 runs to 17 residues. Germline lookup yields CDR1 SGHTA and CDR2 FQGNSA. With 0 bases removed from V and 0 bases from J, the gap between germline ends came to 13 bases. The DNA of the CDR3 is TGTGCCAGCAGCTTAGCGCTCTTGCGGAGGAGCACAGATACGCAGTATTTT. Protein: CASSLALLRRSTDTQYF.

CDR3 sequence (DNA): TGTGCCAGCAGGACAGGGTCGGGGTACAATGAGCAGTTCTTC. This encodes CASRTGSGYNEQFF. The chain carries TRBV6-5 and TRBJ2-1, with TRBD1 matching 7 bases. Per germline, CDR1 MNHEY and CDR2 SVGAGI. V was pared by 6 bases and J by 4 bases, with 6 bases of the junction left unmatched. This CDR3 is built from 14 residues.

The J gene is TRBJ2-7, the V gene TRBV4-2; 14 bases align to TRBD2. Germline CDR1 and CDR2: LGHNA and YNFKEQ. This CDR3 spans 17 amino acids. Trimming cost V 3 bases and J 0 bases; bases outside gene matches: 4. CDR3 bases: TGTGCCAGCAGCCAGGGGGGGACTAGCGGGAGCTCCTACGAGCAGTACTTC. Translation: CASSQGGTSGSSYEQYF.

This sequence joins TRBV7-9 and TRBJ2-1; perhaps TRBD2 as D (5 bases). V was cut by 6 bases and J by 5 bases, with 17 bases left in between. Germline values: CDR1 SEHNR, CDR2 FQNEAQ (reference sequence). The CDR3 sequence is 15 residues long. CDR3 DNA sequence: TGTGCCAGCAGGCCTCAAGAGGGTATAAACAATGAGCAGTTCTTC. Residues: CASRPQEGINNEQFF.

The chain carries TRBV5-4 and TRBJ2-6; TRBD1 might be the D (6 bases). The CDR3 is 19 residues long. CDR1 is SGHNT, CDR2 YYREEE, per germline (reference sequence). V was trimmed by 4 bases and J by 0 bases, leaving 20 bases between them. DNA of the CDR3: TGTGCCAGCAGCCGAACCCCGGGACAAACACTCTCTGGGGCCAACGTCCTGACTTTC. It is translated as CASSRTPGQTLSGANVLTF.

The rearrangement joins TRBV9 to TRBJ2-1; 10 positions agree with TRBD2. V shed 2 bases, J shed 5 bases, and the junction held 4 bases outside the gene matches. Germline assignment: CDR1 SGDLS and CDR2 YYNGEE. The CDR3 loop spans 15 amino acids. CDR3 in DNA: TGTGCCAGCAGCGTTCGAGGACTAGCGGACAATGAGCAGTTCTTC. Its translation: CASSVRGLADNEQFF.

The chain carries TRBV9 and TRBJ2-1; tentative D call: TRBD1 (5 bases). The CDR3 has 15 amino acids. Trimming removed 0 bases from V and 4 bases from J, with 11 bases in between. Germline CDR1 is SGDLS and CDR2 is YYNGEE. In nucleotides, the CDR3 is TGTGCCAGCAGCGTAGAAATGGACAATTACAATGAGCAGTTCTTC. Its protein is CASSVEMDNYNEQFF.

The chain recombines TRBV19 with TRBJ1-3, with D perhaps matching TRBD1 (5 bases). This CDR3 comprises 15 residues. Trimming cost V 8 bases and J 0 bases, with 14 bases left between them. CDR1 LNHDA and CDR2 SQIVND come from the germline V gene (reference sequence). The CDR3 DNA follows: TGTGCCAGTGCTTTAGGGGCTCGCTCTGGAAACACCATATATTTT. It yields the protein CASALGARSGNTIYF.

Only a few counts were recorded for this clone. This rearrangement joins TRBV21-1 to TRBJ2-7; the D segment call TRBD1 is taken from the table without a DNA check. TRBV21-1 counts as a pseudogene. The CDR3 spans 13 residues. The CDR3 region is CASSLGQTYEQYF. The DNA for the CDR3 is TGTGCCAGCAGCCTGGGACAGACCTACGAGCAGTACTTC.

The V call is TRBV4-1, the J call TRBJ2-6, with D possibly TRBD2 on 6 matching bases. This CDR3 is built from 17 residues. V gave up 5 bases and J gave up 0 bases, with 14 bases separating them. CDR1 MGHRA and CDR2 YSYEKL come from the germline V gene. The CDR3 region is CASSDVRRGSGANVLTF. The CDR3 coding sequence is TGCGCCAGCAGCGACGTGCGGCGGGGCTCTGGGGCCAACGTCCTGACTTTC.

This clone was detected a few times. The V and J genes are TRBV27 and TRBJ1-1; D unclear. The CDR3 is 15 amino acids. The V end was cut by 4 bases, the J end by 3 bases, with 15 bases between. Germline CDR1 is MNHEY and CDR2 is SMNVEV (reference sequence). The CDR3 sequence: CASSSNYRVDTEAFF. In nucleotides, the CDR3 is TGTGCCAGCAGTTCTAATTACAGAGTGGACACTGAAGCTTTCTTT.

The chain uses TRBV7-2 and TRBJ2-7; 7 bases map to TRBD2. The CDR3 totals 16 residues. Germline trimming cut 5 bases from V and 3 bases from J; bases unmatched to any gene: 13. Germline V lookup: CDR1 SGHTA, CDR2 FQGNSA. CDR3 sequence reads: CASSKTPTSSYYEQYF. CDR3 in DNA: TGTGCCAGCAGCAAAACACCGACTAGCTCTTACTACGAGCAGTACTTC.

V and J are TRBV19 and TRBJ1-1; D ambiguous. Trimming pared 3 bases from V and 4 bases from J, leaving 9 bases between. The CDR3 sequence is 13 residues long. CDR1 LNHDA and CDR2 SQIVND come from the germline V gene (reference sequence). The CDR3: CASSIRLITEAFF. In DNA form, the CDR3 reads TGTGCCAGTAGTATCAGATTGATCACTGAAGCTTTCTTT. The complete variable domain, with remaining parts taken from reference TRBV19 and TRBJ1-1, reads DGGITQSPKYLFRKEGQNVTLSCEQNLNHDAMYWYRQDPGQGLRLIYYSQIVNDFQKGDIAEGYSVSREKKESFPLTVTSAQKNPTAFYLCASSIRLITEAFFGQGTRLTVV.

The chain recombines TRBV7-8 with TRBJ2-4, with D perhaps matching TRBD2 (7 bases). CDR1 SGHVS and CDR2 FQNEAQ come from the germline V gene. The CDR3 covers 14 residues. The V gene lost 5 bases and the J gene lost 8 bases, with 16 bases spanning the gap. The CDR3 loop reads CASSDRGGPDIQYF. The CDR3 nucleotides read TGTGCCAGCAGCGATAGGGGGGGGCCGGACATTCAGTACTTC.

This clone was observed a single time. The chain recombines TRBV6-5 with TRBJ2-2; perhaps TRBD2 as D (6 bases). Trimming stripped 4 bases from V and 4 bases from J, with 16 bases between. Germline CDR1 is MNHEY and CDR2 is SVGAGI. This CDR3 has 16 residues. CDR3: CASSSKSAGTTGELFF. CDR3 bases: TGTGCCAGCAGTTCCAAGTCGGCGGGGACCACCGGGGAGCTGTTTTTT.

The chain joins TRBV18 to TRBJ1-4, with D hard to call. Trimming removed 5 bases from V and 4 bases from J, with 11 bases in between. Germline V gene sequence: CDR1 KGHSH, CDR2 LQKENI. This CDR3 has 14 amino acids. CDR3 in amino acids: CASSSSRGNEKLFF. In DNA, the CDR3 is TGTGCCAGCTCATCATCCCGGGGTAATGAAAAACTGTTTTTT.

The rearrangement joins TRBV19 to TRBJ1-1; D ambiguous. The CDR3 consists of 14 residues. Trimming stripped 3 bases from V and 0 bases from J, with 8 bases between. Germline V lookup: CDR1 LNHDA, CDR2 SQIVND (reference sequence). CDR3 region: CASSMRQMNTEAFF. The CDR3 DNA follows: TGTGCCAGTAGTATGAGACAAATGAACACTGAAGCTTTCTTT.

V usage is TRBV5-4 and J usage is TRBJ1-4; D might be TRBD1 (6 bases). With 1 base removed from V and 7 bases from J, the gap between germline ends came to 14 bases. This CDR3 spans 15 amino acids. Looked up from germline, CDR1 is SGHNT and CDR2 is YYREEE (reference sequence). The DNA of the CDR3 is TGTGCCAGCAGCTTGAAACAGGGCCGCGGTGAAAAACTGTTTTTT. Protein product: CASSLKQGRGEKLFF.

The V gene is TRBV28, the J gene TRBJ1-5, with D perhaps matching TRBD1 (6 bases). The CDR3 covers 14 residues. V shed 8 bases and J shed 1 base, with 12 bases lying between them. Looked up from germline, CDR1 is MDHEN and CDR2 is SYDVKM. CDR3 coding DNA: TGTGCCAGCCTAGTCAGGGGAAGCAATCAGCCCCAGCATTTT. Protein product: CASLVRGSNQPQHF.

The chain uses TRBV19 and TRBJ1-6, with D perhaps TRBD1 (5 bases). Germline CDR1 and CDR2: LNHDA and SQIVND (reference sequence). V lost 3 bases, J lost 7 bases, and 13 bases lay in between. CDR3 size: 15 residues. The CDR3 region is CASSISGRANSPLHF. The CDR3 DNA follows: TGTGCCAGTAGTATCTCGGGCAGGGCCAATTCACCCCTCCACTTT.

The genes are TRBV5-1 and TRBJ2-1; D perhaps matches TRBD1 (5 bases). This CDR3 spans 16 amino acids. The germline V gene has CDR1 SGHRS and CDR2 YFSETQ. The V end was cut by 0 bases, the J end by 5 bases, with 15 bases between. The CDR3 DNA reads TGCGCCAGCAGCTTGGTGGCAGGGCTGCCTAACAATGAGCAGTTCTTC. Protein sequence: CASSLVAGLPNNEQFF.

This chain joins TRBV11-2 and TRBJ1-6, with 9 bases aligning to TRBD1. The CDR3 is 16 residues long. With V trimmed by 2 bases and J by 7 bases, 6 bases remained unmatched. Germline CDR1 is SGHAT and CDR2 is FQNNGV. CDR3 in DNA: TGTGCCAGCAGCTTAAAAGGACAGGGGCAAAATTCACCCCTCCACTTT. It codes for CASSLKGQGQNSPLHF.

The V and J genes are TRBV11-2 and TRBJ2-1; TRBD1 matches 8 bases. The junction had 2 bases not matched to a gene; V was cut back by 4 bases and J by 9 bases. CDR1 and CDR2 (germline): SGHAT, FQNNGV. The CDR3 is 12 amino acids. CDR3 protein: CASSWTGSEQFF. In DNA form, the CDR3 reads TGTGCCAGCAGCTGGACAGGGAGTGAGCAGTTCTTC.

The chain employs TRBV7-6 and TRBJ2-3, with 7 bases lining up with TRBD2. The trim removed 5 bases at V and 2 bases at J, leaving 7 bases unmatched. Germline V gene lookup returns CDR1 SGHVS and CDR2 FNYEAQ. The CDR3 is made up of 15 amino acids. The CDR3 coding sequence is TGTGCCAGCAGCCCACTAGCGCCACCCACAGATACGCAGTATTTT. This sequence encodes CASSPLAPPTDTQYF.